Sequencing of this T cell receptor (beta chain) was carried out in a study of early T cells in non-severe SARS-CoV-2 infection. Across the whole study: Bulk RNA isolated from unsorted whole blood underwent sequencing; chains were not paired.

Individual cDNA molecules were tagged with unique molecular identifiers, the study reported. TCRdb analysed the 5' RACE reads with MiXCR anew, one entry per CDR3 protein. This table has about 22,000 distinct CDR3 sequences, roughly 3.5% appearing once. This clonotype was counted ten times or more. The CDR3 totals 14 residues. V shed 3 bases, J shed 15 bases, and the junction held 9 bases outside the gene matches. Germline CDR1 KGHSH, CDR2 LQKENI. Sequences were obtained from whole blood. The TCR sequence derives from an adult who was a healthcare worker with PCR-confirmed SARS-CoV-2 infection or an uninfected control (not recorded which). This sequence joins TRBV18 and TRBJ1-6, with TRBD1 matching 9 bases. CDR3 sequence reads: CASSPWDRASLLHF. DNA for the CDR3: TGTGCCAGCTCACCCTGGGACAGGGCGTCGCTCCTCCACTTT.